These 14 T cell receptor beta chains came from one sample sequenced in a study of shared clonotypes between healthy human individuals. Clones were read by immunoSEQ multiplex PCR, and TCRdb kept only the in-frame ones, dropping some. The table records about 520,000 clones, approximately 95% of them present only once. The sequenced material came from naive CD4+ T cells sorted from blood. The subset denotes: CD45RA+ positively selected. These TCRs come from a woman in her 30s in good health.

CDR3 sequence: CASSTPKDSVQAKNIQYF. The DNA of the CDR3 is TGTGCCAGCAGCACACCGAAGGACAGCGTCCAAGCCAAAAACATTCAGTACTTC. The chain uses TRBV7-2 and TRBJ2-4; the D gene is possibly TRBD1 (6 bases). The germline CDR1 and CDR2 sequences are SGHTA and FQGNSA. The V end was cut by 5 bases, the J end by 0 bases, with 20 bases between. The CDR3 is 18 amino acids. The whole variable domain, filled in from reference TRBV7-2 and TRBJ2-4, reads GAGVSQSPSNKVTEKGKDVELRCDPISGHTALYWYRQSLGQGLEFLIYFQGNSAPDKSGLPSDRFSAERTGGSVSTLTIQRTQQEDSAVYLCASSTPKDSVQAKNIQYFGAGTRLSVL.

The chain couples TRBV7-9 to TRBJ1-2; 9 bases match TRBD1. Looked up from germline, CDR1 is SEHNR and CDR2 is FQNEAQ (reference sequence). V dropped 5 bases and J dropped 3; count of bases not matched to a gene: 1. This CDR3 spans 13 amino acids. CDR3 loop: CASSRDRDYGYTF. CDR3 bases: TGTGCCAGCAGCCGGGACAGGGACTATGGCTACACCTTC.

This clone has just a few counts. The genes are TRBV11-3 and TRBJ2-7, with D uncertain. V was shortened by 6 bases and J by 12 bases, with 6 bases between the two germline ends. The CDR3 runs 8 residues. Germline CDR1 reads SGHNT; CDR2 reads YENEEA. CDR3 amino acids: CASSFRYF. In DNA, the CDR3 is TGTGCCAGCAGTTTCAGGTACTTC.

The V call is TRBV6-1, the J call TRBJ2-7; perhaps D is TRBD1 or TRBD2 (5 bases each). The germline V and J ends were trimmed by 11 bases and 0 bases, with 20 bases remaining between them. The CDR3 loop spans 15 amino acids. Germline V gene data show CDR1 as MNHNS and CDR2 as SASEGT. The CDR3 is CACHYRDGDSYEQYF. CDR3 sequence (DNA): TGTGCCTGTCATTACCGGGACGGAGACTCCTACGAGCAGTACTTC.

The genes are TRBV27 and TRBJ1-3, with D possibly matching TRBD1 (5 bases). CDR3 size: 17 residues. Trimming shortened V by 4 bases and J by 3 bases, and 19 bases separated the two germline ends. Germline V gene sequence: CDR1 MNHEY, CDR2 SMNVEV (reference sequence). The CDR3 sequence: CASSSHGGVSFGNTIYF. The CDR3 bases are TGTGCCAGCAGTTCTCACGGGGGGGTATCGTTTGGAAACACCATATATTTT.

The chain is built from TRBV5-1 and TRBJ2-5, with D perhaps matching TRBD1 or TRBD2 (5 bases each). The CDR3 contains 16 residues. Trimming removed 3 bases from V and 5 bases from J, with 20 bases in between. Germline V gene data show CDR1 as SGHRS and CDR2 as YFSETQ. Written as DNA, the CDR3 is TGCGCCAGCAGCTGGGGAAACAGGCGCCCGGGGGAGACCCAGTACTTC. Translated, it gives CASSWGNRRPGETQYF.

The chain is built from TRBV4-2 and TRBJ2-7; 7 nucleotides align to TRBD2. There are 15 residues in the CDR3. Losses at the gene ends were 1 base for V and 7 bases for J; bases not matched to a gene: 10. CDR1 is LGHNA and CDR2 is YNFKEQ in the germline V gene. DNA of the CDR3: TGTGCCAGCAGCCAAGGGTCGGGAGGCTTTTTAGAGCAGTACTTC. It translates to CASSQGSGGFLEQYF.

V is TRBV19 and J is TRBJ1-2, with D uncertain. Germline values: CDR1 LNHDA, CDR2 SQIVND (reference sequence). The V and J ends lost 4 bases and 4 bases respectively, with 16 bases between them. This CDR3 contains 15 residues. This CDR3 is CASSREVRLPYGYTF. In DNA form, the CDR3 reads TGTGCCAGTAGTAGGGAGGTGAGGCTCCCCTATGGCTACACCTTC.

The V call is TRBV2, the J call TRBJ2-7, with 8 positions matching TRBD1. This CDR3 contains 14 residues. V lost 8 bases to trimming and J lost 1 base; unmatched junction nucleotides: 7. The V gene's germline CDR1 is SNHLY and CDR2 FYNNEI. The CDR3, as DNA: TGTGCCAGCTCCCCCGGGACAGGTTCCTACGAGCAGTACTTC. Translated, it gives CASSPGTGSYEQYF.

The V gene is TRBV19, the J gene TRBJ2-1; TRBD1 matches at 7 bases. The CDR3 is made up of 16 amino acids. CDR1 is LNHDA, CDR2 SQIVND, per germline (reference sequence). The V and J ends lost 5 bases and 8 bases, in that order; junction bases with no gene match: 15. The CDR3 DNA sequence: TGTGCCAGTAGTCCAGAAGCCAGGGGGTCGTTCGATGAGCAGTTCTTC. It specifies CASSPEARGSFDEQFF. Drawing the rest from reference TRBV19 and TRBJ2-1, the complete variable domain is DGGITQSPKYLFRKEGQNVTLSCEQNLNHDAMYWYRQDPGQGLRLIYYSQIVNDFQKGDIAEGYSVSREKKESFPLTVTSAQKNPTAFYLCASSPEARGSFDEQFFGPGTRLTVL.

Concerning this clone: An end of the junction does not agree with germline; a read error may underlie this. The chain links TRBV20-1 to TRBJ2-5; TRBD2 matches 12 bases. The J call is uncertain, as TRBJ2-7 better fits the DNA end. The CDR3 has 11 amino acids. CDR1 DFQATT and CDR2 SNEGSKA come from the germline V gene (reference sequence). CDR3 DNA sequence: TGTACGGGACTAGCGGGCCACGAGCAGTACTTC. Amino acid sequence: CTGLAGHEQYF.

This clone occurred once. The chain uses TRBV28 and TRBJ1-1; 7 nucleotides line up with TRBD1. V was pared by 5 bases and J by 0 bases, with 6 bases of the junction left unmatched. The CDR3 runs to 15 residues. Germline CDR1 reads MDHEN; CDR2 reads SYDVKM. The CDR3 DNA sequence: TGTGCCAGCAGTGGCCTCGGGACAGTGAACACTGAAGCTTTCTTT. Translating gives CASSGLGTVNTEAFF.

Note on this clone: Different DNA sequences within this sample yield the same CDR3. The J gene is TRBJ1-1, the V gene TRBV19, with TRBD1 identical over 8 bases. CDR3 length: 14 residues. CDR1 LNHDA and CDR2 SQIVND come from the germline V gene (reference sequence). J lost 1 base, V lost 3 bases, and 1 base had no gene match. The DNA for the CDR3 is TGTGCCAGTAGTATTGACAGGGGGAACACTGAAGCTTTCTTT. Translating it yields CASSIDRGNTEAFF.

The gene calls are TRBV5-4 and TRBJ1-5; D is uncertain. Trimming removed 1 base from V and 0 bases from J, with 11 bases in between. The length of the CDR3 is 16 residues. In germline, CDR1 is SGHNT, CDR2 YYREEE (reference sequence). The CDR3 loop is CASSLLAADSNQPQHF. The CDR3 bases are TGTGCCAGCAGCTTGCTGGCGGCCGATAGCAATCAGCCCCAGCATTTT.